Each of the 4 T cell receptor beta chains below was sequenced from the same sample in a study of shared T cell receptors in the human thymus. TCRdb's table, derived via immunoSEQ multiplex PCR, lists solely in-frame clones and lacks some. The sample has about 610,000 clones, 70% to 90% seen once. These data also featured in a second study, about human thymus T cells.

Material: thymocytes. These receptors originate from a boy under two years old with a congenital heart defect.

The chain has TRBV5-6 and TRBJ1-2; maybe TRBD1 (5 bases). The CDR3 is 15 residues long. Germline V gives CDR1 SGHDT, CDR2 YYEEEE. Trimming removed 4 bases from V and 0 bases from J, with 13 bases in between. Here the CDR3 reads CASSQQVLANYGYTF. The CDR3 nucleotides read TGTGCCAGCAGCCAACAGGTTTTAGCTAACTATGGCTACACCTTC.

The rearrangement links TRBV4-3 to TRBJ2-1; 11 bases match TRBD1. The V segment lost 4 bases and the J segment 6 bases; nucleotides outside the gene matches: 11. Germline V gene lookup returns CDR1 LGHNA and CDR2 YSLEER. This CDR3 has 17 amino acids. CDR3 in amino acids: CASSLRRADRGPNEQFF. The DNA of the CDR3 is TGCGCCAGCAGCCTCCGAAGGGCGGACAGGGGGCCCAATGAGCAGTTCTTC.

This clone occurred a few times. The chain employs TRBV5-4 and TRBJ2-2; weak D call: TRBD2 (5 bases). The CDR3 is 14 amino acids. Looked up from germline, CDR1 is SGHNT and CDR2 is YYREEE (reference sequence). Trimming stripped 9 bases from V and 3 bases from J, with 15 bases between. CDR3 in amino acids: CATGGPRDTGELFF. CDR3 coding DNA: TGTGCCACCGGCGGCCCGAGGGACACCGGGGAGCTGTTTTTT.

The CDR3 spells CASIIPGPYRAGDGYTF. In DNA, the CDR3 is TGTGCCAGCATCATTCCCGGCCCCTACAGGGCGGGAGATGGCTACACCTTC. The V and J genes are TRBV25-1 and TRBJ1-2, with D perhaps TRBD1 (6 bases). The V end was cut by 7 bases, the J end by 6 bases, with 27 bases between. The germline CDR1 and CDR2 sequences are MGHDK and SYGVNS. CDR3 length equals 17 residues.